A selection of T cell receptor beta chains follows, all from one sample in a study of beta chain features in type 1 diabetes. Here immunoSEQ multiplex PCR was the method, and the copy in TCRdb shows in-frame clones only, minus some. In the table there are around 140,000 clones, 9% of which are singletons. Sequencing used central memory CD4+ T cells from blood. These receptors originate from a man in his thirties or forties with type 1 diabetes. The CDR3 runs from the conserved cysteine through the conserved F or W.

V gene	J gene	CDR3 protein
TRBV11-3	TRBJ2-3	CASSWGQGTDTQYF
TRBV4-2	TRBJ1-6	CASSHDRANSPLHF
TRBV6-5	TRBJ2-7	CASSYSRTGDIQQYF
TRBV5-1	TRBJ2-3	CASSLLVSVGTDTQYF
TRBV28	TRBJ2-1	CASSPGDRANEQFF
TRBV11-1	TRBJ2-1	CASSSWGLGHEQFF
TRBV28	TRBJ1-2	CASSRGTVEYGYTF
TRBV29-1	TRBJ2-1	CSVLPRANEQFF
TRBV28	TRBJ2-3	CASTLGGAGGTDTQYF
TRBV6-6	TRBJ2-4	CASIGVLAKNIQYF